There are many counts of the clone carrying this T cell receptor (beta chain). Its antigen is currently unknown. This entry belongs to a study of metastatic and nonmetastatic thyroid tumors. Study-level results: Within blood and tumor, benign nodules reportedly had significantly lower TCR beta diversity than malignant thyroid tumors did.

Until they underwent thyroid surgery, no patient had received any treatment. Original processing notes: For papillary thyroid cancer, a distant-metastasis classifier was constructed from CDR3 differences observed across clinicopathological groups. MiXCR re-clonotyped the PCR reads for TCRdb. The V and J calls come from TCRdb's annotation, not from the publication. The table includes 25,000 to 35,000 clones, over 15% detected once. The sample consisted of blood. This receptor was identified in a female donor with papillary thyroid cancer or a benign thyroid nodule (not recorded which). Some clones in this sample may be carry-over from other donors' samples.

CDR3 region: CASSPSLHGVNIQYF. Written as DNA, the CDR3 is TGTGCCAGCAGCCCTTCCTTACATGGAGTGAACATTCAGTACTTC. The chain links TRBV5-6 to TRBJ2-4; D is uncertain. There are 15 residues in the CDR3. From germline, CDR1 is SGHDT and CDR2 YYEEEE. Trimming pared 4 bases from V and 7 bases from J, leaving 18 bases between.